This TCR beta chain was sequenced in a study of CD8+ T cells in alopecia areata. Broader study findings: TCR sharing across patients was less clear than in mice, possibly HLA-related.

As to this clone: Its antigen remains unknown.

Looked up from germline, CDR1 is SGHRS and CDR2 is YFSETQ. V was pared by 3 bases and J by 0 bases, with 11 bases between. This CDR3 comprises 15 residues. In each case, RNA was isolated and then reverse transcribed into cDNA as the sequencing template. Assay: immunoSEQ multiplex PCR; the TCRdb copy retains only in-frame clones and omits some. This sample yields around 200,000 clones, of which about 60% are seen a single time; roughly 12% belongs to the top ten. The treatment: oral pan-JAK inhibitor, 5-10 mg twice daily. The sequence was obtained from a human donor with alopecia areata. The V and J genes are TRBV5-1 and TRBJ2-3; unclear D gene. This material consisted of CD8+ T cells sorted from blood, taken at week 24, from a patient treated with tofacitinib. This CDR3 is CASSSRSFSTDTQYF. The CDR3 DNA reads TGCGCCAGCAGCTCCAGGAGCTTTAGCACAGATACGCAGTATTTT.